Sequencing of this TCR beta chain was carried out in a study of identical twins. Points on this clonotype: Antigen: not known.

This CDR3 region has 16 residues. Trimming shortened V by 6 bases and J by 4 bases, and 21 bases separated the two germline ends. Germline CDR1 SGHRS, CDR2 YFSETQ. Study-wide points: Compared with unrelated sharing, twin-shared out-of-frame alpha sequences had more low-probability sequences.

TCRdb recomputed calls from the 5' RACE reads with MiXCR, one row per CDR3 protein. The sample records 430,000 or so distinct CDR3 sequences, approximately 24% being singletons. Another study also made use of these data, one on T cells expressing NK-cell markers. That source reports: According to the study, TCR beta repertoires originated from sorted CD3+CD56+NKG2C+, CD3+CD56+NKG2C- and CD3+CD56-NKG2C+ T cells. There were a few donors in whom these clonotypes also led the CD3+CD56-NKG2C+ fraction. The study left the HCMV specificity of expanded NKG2C+ T cell clones unresolved.

Source material: CD4+ T cells sorted from blood. The sequence derives from a woman between 18 and 29 years old in good health. The J gene is TRBJ2-3, the V gene TRBV5-1; D might be TRBD2 (6 bases). In DNA form, the CDR3 reads TGCGCCAGCACGATAAGTAGCGGAACGCACGCAGATACGCAGTATTTT. Residues: CASTISSGTHADTQYF.